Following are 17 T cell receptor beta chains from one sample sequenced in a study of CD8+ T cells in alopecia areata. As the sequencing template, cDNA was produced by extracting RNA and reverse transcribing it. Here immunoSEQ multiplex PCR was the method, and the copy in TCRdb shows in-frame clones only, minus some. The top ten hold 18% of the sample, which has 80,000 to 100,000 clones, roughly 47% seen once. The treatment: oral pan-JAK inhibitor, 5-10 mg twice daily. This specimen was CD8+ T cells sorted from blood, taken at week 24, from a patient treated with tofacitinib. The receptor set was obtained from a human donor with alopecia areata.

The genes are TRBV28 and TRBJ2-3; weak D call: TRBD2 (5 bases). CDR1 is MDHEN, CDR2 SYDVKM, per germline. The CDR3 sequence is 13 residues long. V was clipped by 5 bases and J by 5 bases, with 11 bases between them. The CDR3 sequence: CASSGQAGDTQYF. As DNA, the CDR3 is TGTGCCAGCAGTGGGCAGGCGGGAGATACGCAGTATTTT.

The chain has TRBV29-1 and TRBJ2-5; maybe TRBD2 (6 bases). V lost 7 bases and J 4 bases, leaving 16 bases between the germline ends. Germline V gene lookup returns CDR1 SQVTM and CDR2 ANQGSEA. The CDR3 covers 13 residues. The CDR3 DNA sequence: TGCAGCGGGGATGGAGGGCGGCTAGAGACCCAGTACTTC. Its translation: CSGDGGRLETQYF.

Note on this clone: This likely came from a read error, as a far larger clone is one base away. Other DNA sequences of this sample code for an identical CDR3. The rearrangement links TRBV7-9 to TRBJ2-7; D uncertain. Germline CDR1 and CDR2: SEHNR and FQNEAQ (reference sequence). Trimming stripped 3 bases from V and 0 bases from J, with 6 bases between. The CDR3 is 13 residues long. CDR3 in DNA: TGTGCCAGCAGCTTTGGCAGCTCCTACGAGCAGTACTTC. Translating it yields CASSFGSSYEQYF.

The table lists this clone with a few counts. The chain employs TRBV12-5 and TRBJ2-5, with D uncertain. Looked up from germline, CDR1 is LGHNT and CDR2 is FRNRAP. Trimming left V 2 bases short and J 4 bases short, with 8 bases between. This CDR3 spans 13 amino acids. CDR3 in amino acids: CASGLSQRETQYF. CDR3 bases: TGTGCTAGTGGTTTGAGTCAGCGAGAGACCCAGTACTTC.

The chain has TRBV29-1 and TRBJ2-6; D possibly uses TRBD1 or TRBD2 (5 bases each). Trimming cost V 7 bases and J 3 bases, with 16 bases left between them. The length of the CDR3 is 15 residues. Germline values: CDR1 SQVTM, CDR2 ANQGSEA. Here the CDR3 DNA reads TGCAGCGGATCCGGGACCGAGGATGGGGCCAACGTCCTGACTTTC. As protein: CSGSGTEDGANVLTF.

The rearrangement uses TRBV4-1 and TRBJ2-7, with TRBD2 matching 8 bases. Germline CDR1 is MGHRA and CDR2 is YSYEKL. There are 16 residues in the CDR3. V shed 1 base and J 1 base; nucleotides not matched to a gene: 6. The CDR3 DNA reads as TGCGCCAGCAGCCAAGTGAAATTAGCGGGATCCTACGAGCAGTACTTC. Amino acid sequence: CASSQVKLAGSYEQYF.

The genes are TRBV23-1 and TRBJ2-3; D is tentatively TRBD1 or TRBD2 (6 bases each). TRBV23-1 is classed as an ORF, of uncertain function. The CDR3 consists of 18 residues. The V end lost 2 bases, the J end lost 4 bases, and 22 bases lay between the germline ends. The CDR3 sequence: CASSQMNARGQFPDTQYF. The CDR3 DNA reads TGCGCCAGCAGTCAAATGAATGCCCGGGGGCAATTTCCAGATACGCAGTATTTT.

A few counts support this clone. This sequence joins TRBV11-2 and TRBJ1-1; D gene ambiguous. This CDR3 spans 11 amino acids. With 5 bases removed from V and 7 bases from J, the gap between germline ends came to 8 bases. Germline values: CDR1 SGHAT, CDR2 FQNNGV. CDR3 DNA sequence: TGTGCCAGCAGCCCAAGTATTGAAGCTTTCTTT. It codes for CASSPSIEAFF.

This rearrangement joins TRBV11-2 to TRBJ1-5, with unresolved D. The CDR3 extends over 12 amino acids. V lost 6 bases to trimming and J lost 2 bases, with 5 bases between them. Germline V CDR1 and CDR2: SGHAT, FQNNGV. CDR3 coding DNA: TGTGCCAGCAGGGTTGGCAATCAGCCCCAGCATTTT. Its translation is CASRVGNQPQHF.

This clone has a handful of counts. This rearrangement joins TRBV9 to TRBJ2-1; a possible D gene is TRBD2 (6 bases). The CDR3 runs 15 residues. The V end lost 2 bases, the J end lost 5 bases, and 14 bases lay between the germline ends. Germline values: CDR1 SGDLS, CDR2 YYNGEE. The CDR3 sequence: CASSVTGTGDNEQFF. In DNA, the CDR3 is TGTGCCAGCAGCGTCACCGGGACTGGTGACAATGAGCAGTTCTTC.

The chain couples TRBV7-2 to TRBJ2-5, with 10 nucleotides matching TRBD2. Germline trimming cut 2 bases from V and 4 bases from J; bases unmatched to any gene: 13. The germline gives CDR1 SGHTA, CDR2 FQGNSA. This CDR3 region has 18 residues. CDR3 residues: CASSLRSGRAVSRETQYF. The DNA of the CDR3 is TGTGCCAGCAGCTTACGGAGCGGGAGGGCCGTGTCGCGAGAGACCCAGTACTTC.

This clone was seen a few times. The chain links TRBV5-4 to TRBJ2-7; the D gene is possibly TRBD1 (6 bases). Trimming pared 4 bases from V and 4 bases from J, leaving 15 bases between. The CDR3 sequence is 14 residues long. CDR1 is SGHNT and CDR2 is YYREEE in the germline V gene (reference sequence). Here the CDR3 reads CASSATTQGYEQYF. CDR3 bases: TGTGCCAGCAGCGCAACGACACAGGGTTACGAGCAGTACTTC.

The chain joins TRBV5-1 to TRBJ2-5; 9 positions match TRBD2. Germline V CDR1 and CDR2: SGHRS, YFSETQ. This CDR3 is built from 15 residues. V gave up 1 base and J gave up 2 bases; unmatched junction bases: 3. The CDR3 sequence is CASSLYAGGQETQYF. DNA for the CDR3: TGCGCCAGCAGCTTGTACGCGGGAGGGCAAGAGACCCAGTACTTC.

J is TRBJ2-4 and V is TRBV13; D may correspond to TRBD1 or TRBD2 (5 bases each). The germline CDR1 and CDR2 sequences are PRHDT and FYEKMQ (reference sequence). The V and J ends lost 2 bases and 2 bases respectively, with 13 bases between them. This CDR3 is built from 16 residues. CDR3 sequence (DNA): TGTGCCAGCAGCTTATTTGAAGGGGAGACCAAAAACATTCAGTACTTC. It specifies CASSLFEGETKNIQYF. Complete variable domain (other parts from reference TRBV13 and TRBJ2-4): AAGVIQSPRHLIKEKRETATLKCYPIPRHDTVYWYQQGPGQDPQFLISFYEKMQSDKGSIPDRFSAQQFSDYHSELNMSSLELGDSALYFCASSLFEGETKNIQYFGAGTRLSVL.

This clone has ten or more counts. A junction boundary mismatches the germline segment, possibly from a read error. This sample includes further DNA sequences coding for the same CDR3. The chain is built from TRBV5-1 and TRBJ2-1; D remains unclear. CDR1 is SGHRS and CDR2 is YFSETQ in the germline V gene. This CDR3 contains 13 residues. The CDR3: CASSTGRWNEQFF. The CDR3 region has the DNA TGTGCCAGCAGCACTGGACGTTGGAATGAGCAGTTCTTC.

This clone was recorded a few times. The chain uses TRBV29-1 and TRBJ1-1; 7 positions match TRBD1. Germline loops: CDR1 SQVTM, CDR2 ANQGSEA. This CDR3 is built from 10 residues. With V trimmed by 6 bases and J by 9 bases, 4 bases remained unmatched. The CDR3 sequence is CSVLRGKAFF. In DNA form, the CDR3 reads TGCAGCGTCCTCAGGGGGAAAGCTTTCTTT.

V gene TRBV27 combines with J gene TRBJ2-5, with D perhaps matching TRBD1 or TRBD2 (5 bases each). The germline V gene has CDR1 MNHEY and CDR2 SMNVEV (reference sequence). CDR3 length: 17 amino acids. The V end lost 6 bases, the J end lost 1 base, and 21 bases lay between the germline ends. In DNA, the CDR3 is TGTGCCAGCAGACCATCCGGGACCCCCCTCGCCCAAGAGACCCAGTACTTC. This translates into CASRPSGTPLAQETQYF.